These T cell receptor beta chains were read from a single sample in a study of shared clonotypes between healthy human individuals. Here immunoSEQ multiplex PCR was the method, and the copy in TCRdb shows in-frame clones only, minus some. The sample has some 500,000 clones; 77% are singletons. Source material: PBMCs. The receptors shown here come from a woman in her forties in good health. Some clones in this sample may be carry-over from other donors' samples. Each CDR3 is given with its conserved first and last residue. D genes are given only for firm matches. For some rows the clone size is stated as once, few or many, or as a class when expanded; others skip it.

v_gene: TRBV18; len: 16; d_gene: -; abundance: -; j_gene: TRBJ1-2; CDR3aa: CASSPSLTLTNYGYTF; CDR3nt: TGTGCCAGCTCACCCTCCCTGACACTTACAAACTATGGCTACACCTTC
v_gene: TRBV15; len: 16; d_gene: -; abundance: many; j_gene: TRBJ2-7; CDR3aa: CATSRVPRAGYYEQYF; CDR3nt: TGTGCCACCAGCAGAGTGCCTAGGGCAGGATACTACGAGCAGTACTTC
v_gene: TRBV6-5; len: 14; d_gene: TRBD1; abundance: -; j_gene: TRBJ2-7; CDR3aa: CASSYYGQGDEQYF; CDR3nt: TGTGCCAGCAGTTACTATGGACAGGGTGACGAGCAGTACTTC
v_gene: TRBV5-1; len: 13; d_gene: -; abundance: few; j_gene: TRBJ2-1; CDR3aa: CASSLTSRDEQFF; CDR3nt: TGCGCCAGCAGCTTAACTAGCAGGGATGAGCAGTTCTTC
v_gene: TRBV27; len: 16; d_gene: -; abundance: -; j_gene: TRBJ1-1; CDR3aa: CASSLFRGNLNTEAFF; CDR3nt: TGTGCCAGCAGTTTATTTCGAGGAAACCTAAACACTGAAGCTTTCTTT
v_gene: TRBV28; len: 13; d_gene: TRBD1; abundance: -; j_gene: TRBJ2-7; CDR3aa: CASSQGQPYEQYF; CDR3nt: TGTGCCAGCAGCCAGGGACAGCCCTACGAGCAGTACTTC
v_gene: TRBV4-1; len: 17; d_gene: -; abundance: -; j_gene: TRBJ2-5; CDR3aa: CASSQSQGTGSGETQYF; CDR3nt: TGCGCCAGCAGCCAATCACAGGGTACTGGGAGCGGAGAGACCCAGTACTTC
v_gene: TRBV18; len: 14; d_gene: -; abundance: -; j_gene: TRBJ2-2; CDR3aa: CASSLAGQAGELFF; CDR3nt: TGTGCCAGCTCGCTAGCGGGACAGGCCGGGGAGCTGTTTTTT
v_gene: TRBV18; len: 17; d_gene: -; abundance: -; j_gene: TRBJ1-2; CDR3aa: CASSLGVPQGINDGYTF; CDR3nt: TGTGCCAGCTCACTGGGGGTCCCACAGGGTATAAACGATGGCTACACCTTC
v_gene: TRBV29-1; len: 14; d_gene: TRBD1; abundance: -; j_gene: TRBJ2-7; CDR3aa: CSGQGAKGSYEQYF; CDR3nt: TGCAGCGGGCAGGGGGCGAAGGGGTCCTACGAGCAGTACTTC
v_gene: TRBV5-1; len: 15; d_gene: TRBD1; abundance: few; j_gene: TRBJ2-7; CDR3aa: CASSPGQAISYEQYF; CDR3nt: TGCGCCAGCAGCCCGGGACAGGCGATCTCCTACGAGCAGTACTTC
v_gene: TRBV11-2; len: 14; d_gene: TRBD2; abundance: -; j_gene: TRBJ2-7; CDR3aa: CASSSTSGDYEQYF; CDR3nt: TGTGCCAGCAGCTCGACTAGCGGCGACTACGAGCAGTACTTC
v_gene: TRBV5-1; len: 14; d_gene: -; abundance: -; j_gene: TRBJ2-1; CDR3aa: CASSYDPGGNEQFF; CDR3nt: TGCGCCAGCAGTTACGACCCCGGCGGGAATGAGCAGTTCTTC
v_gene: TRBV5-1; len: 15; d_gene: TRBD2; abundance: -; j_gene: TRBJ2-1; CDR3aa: CASSPSGSLLNEQFF; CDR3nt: TGCGCCAGCAGCCCCAGCGGGAGCCTATTAAATGAGCAGTTCTTC
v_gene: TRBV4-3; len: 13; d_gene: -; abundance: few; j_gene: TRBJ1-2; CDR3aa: CASSQDGAYGYTF; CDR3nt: TGCGCCAGCAGCCAAGATGGGGCCTATGGCTACACCTTC
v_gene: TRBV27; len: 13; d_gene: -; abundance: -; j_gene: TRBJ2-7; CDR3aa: CASSLGGGYEQYF; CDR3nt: TGTGCCAGCAGTTTGGGGGGAGGCTACGAGCAGTACTTC
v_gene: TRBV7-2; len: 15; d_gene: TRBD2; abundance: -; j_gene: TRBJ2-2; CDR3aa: CASSLELAGAGELFF; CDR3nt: TGTGCCAGCAGCTTAGAACTAGCGGGAGCCGGGGAGCTGTTTTTT
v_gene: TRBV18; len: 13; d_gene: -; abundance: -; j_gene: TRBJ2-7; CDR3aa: CASSPTASYEQYF; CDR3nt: TGTGCCAGCTCACCGACAGCCTCCTACGAGCAGTACTTC
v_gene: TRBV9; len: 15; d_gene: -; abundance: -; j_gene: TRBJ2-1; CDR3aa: CASSVAPGIDNEQFF; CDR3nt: TGTGCCAGCAGCGTAGCCCCAGGGATCGACAATGAGCAGTTCTTC
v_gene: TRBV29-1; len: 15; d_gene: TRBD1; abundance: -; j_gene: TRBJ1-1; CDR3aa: CSVEGQGWQNTEAFF; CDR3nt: TGCAGCGTTGAGGGACAGGGATGGCAGAACACTGAAGCTTTCTTT
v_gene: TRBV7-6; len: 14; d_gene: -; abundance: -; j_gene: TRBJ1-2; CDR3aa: CASSPVAGAYGYTF; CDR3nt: TGTGCCAGCAGCCCTGTAGCAGGGGCTTATGGCTACACCTTC
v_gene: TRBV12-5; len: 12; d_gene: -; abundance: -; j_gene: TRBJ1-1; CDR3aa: CASGLPAREAFF; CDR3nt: TGTGCTAGTGGTTTGCCCGCACGTGAAGCTTTCTTT
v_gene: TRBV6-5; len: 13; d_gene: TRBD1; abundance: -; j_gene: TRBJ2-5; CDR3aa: CASSSHPRGQQYF; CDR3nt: TGTGCCAGCAGTTCCCACCCTCGGGGACAGCAGTACTTC
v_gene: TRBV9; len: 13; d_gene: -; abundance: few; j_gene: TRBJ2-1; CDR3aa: CASSVGANNEQFF; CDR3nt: TGTGCCAGCAGCGTAGGGGCAAACAATGAGCAGTTCTTC
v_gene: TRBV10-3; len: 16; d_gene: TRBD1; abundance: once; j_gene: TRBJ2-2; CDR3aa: CAISSGTGGTLRELFF; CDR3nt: TGTGCCATCAGCTCCGGGACAGGGGGTACACTTAGGGAGCTGTTTTTT
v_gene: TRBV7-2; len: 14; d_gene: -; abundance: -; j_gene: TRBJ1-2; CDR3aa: CASSLSSGNYGYTF; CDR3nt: TGTGCCAGCAGCTTAAGTTCAGGGAACTATGGCTACACCTTC
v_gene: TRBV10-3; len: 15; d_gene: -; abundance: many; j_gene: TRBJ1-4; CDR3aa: CAISAQVTTNEKLFF; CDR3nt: TGTGCCATCAGTGCCCAGGTGACAACTAATGAAAAACTGTTTTTT
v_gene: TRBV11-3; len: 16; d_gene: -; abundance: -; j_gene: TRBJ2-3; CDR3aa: CASSLDFPGSTDTQYF; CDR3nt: TGTGCCAGCAGCTTAGATTTCCCGGGGAGCACAGATACGCAGTATTTT
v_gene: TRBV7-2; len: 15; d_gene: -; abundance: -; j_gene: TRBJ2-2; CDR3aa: CASSTIPYVTGELFF; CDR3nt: TGTGCCAGCAGCACCATACCATATGTTACCGGGGAGCTGTTTTTT
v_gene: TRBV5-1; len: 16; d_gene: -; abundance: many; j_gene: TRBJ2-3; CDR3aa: CASSLLTGTRGDTQYF; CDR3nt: TGCGCCAGCAGCTTACTAACCGGGACCCGGGGAGATACGCAGTATTTT
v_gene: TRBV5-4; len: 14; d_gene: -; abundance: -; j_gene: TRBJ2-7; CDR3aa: CASSLGVSSYEQYF; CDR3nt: TGTGCCAGCAGCTTGGGAGTTAGCTCCTACGAGCAGTACTTC
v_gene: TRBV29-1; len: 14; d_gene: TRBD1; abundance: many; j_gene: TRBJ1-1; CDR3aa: CSVQSRQGATEAFF; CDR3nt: TGCAGCGTGCAAAGCCGACAGGGGGCCACTGAAGCTTTCTTT
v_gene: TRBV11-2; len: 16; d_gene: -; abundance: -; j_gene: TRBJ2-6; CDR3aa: CASSLFGDPGANVLTF; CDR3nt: TGTGCCAGCAGCTTATTTGGGGATCCTGGGGCCAACGTCCTGACTTTC
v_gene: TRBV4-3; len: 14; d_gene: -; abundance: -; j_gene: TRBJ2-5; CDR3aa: CASSQDTGRETQYF; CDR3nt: TGCGCCAGCAGCCAGGATACAGGGAGGGAGACCCAGTACTTC
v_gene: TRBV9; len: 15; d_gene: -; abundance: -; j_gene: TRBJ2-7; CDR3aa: CASSVAIGQTYEQYF; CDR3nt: TGTGCCAGCAGCGTAGCCATCGGACAGACCTACGAGCAGTACTTC
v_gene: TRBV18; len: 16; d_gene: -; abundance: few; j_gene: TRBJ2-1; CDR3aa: CASSPGFGTGNNEQFF; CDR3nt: TGTGCCAGCTCACCGGGGTTTGGTACGGGAAACAATGAGCAGTTCTTC
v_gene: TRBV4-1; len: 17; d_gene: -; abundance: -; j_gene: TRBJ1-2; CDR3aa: CASSQGYGVIGSRGYTF; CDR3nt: TGCGCCAGCAGCCAAGGTTATGGGGTAATTGGGTCTCGTGGCTACACCTTC
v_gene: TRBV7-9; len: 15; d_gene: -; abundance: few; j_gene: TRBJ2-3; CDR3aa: CASSLGRGSTDTQYF; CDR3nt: TGTGCCAGCAGCTTAGGGCGGGGAAGTACAGATACGCAGTATTTT
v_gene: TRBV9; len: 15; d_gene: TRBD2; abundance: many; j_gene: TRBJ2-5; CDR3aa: CASSVVPGLGETQYF; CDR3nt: TGTGCCAGCAGCGTAGTTCCGGGACTAGGGGAGACCCAGTACTTC